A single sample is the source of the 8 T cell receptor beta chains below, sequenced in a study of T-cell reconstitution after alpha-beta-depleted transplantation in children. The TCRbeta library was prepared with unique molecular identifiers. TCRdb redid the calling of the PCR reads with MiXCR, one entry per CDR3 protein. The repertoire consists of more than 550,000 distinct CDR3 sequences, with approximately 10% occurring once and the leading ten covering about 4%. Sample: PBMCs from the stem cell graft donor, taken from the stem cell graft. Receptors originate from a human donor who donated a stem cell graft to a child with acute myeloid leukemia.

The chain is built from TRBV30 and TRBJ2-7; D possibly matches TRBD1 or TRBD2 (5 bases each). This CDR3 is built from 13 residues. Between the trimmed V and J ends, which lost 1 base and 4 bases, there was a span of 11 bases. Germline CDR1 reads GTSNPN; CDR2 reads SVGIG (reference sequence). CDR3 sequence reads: CAWSAVWGYEQYF. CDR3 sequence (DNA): TGTGCCTGGAGTGCCGTCTGGGGGTACGAGCAGTACTTC.

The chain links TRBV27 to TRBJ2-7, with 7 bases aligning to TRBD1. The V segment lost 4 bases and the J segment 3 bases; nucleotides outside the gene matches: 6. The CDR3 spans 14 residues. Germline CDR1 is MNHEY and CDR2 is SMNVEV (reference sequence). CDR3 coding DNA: TGTGCCAGCAGTTCCCCGGACAGGTACTACGAGCAGTACTTC. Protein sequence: CASSSPDRYYEQYF.

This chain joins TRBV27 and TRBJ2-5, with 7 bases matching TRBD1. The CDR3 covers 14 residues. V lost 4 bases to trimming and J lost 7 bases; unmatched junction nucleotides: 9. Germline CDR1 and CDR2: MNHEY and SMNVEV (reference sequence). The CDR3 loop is CASSSSGGIGTQYF. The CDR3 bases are TGTGCCAGCAGTTCCTCAGGGGGAATAGGGACCCAGTACTTC.

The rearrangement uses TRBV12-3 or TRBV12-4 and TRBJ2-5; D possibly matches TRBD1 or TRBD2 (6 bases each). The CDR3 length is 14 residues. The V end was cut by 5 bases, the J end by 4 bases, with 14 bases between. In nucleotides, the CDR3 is TGTGCCAGCAGTAAAGGGGGGACGGCAGAGACCCAGTACTTC. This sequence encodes CASSKGGTAETQYF.

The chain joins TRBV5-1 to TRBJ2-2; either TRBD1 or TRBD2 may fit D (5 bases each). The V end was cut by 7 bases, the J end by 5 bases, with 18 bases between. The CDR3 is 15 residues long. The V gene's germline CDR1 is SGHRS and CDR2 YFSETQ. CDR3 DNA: TGCGCCAGCTCGCCGTGGCAGGGAGTAACCGGGGAGCTGTTTTTT. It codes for CASSPWQGVTGELFF.

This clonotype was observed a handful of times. CDR3: CASRQGTLETQYF. The CDR3 DNA is TGTGCCAGCCGACAGGGGACCTTAGAGACCCAGTACTTC. The chain employs TRBV7-9 and TRBJ2-5; 8 positions match TRBD1. The CDR3 loop spans 13 amino acids. Germline assignment: CDR1 SEHNR and CDR2 FQNEAQ (reference sequence). Germline trimming cut 8 bases from V and 4 bases from J; bases unmatched to any gene: 6.

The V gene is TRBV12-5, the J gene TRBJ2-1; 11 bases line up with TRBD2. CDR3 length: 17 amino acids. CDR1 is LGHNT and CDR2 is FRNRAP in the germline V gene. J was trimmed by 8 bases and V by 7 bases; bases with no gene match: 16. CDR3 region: CASAPGWGTSGYDEQFF. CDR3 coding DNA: TGTGCTAGTGCCCCCGGGTGGGGGACTAGCGGTTACGATGAGCAGTTCTTC.

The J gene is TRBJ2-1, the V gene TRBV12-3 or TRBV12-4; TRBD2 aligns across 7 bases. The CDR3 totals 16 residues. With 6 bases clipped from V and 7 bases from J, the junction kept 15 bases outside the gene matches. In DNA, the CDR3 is TGTGCCAGCAGCCCCTGGGGAGCGGGGACTACTAATGAGCAGTTCTTC. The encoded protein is CASSPWGAGTTNEQFF.